The clone carrying this TCR beta chain was found many times. Since all of the isolated RNA was reverse transcribed, expressed TCRB transcripts were what got sequenced. TCRdb keeps only in-frame clones here, not all; method: immunoSEQ multiplex PCR. The sample contains roughly 150,000 clones, 11% of which appear only once. This entry is derived from a study of beta chain features in type 1 diabetes. Study overall: Age and gender were similar between patients and healthy donors, as were cell yields.

The V gene's germline CDR1 is MDHEN and CDR2 SYDVKM. V shed 6 bases and J shed 0 bases, with 12 bases lying between them. This CDR3 has 14 residues. The chain has TRBV28 and TRBJ2-7, with a weak D call TRBD1 (6 bases). This receptor was obtained from a young man in good health. The sample taken for sequencing was central memory CD4+ T cells from blood. DNA of the CDR3: TGTGCCAGCAGGCGACAGGCGAGCTCCTACGAGCAGTACTTC. Its protein product is CASRRQASSYEQYF.